Described below is a single T cell receptor beta chain sequence and its context. Antigen: not known. An amount of RNA that ranged from roughly 0.45 to 1 ug was reverse transcribed with random hexamers. Coverage of TCR beta CDR3 amplification by immunoSEQ multiplex PCR extended to 54 Vbeta and 13 Jbeta. One entry per CDR3 protein results from TCRdb running MiXCR on the immunoSEQ multiplex PCR reads. The sample gives 70,000 to 100,000 distinct CDR3 sequences, approximately 96% of which show up once; 0.62% is in the top ten. There are 12 residues in the CDR3. V was pared by 5 bases and J by 8 bases, with 11 bases between. Germline assignment: CDR1 KGHDR and CDR2 SFDVKD. The sample is drawn from a study of CD8 T cells in Susac syndrome. The study's findings and limits: CD8+ clonal expansion in Susac was maximal in TEMRA cells and in active patients.

Input material: CD8+ T cells from PBMCs. This sequence joins TRBV24-1 and TRBJ1-1, with unresolved D. The TCR originated in a human donor with Susac syndrome. The CDR3 spells CATSVRETEAFF. The CDR3 DNA is TGTGCCACCAGTGTCCGGGAAACCGAAGCTTTCTTT.